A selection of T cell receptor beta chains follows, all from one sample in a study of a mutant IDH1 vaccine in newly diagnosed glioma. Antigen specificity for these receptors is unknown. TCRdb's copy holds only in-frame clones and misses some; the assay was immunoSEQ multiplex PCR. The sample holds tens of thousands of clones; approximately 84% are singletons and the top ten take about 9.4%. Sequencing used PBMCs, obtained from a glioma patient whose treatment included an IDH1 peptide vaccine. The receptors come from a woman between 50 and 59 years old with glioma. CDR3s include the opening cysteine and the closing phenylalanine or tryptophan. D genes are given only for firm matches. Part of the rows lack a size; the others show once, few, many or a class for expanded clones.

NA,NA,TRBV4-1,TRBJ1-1,TGCGCCAGCAGCCAACCTGGGGACATGAACACTGAAGCTTTCTTT,CASSQPGDMNTEAFF
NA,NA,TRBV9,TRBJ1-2,TGTGCCAGCAGCGTAGGGCAGAGGGCTAACTATGGCTACACCTTC,CASSVGQRANYGYTF
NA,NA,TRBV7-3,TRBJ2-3,TGTGCCAGCAGCCGCGCTTCGGGCGGGGGCACAGATACGCAGTATTTT,CASSRASGGGTDTQYF
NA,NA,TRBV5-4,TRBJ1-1,TGTGCCAGCAGCTTGAGAGGGGACTCCTACACTGAAGCTTTCTTT,CASSLRGDSYTEAFF
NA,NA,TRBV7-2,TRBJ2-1,TGTGCCAGCAAAAGCCCGAGCTCCTACAATGAGCAGTTCTTC,CASKSPSSYNEQFF
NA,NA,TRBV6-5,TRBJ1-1,TGTGCCAGCAGTTACGTCAGGGTAACACGGGCTGAAGCTTTCTTT,CASSYVRVTRAEAFF
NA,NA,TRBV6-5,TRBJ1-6,TGTGCCAGCAGTTATTTCGAGAATTCACCCCTCCACTTT,CASSYFENSPLHF
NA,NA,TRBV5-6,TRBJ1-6,TGTGCCAGCAGCTTGTTTACCCGGGGATCTAATTCACCCCTCCACTTT,CASSLFTRGSNSPLHF
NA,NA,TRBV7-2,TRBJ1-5,TGTGCCAGCAGCTTATCTGGGGGTCAGCCCCAGCATTTT,CASSLSGGQPQHF
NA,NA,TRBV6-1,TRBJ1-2,TGTGCCAGCAGTGAATCGTTCCGAGGAGTCTATGGCTACACCTTC,CASSESFRGVYGYTF
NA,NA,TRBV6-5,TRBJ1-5,TGTGCCAGCAGTCGGGACACCAATCAGCCCCAGCATTTT,CASSRDTNQPQHF
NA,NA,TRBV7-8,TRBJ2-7,TGTGCCAGCAGCTTAGTAGATAGGGCAGGGGTTTACGAGCAGTACTTC,CASSLVDRAGVYEQYF
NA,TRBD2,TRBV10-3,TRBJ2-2,TGTGCCATCAGTGGGTCCGGGACTAGCGGGTTCGACACCGGGGAGCTGTTTTTT,CAISGSGTSGFDTGELFF
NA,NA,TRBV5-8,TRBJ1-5,TGTGCCAGCAGCTTGTGGGGCAGGCTACGGGACAATCAGCCCCAGCATTTT,CASSLWGRLRDNQPQHF
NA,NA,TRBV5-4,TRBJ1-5,TGTGCCAGCAGCACGGACGGAATTAGCAATCAGCCCCAGCATTTT,CASSTDGISNQPQHF
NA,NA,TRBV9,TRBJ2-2,TGTGCCAGCAGCGTTCAGGACACTACAGGGTTTGGTGCGTCCGGGGAGCTGTTTTTT,CASSVQDTTGFGASGELFF
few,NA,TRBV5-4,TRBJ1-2,TGTGCCAGCAGCTTGATGGGAACCGCTGGCTACACCTTC,CASSLMGTAGYTF
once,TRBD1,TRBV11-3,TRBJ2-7,TGTGCCAGCAGCCCGGACAGGGGCTACGAGCAGTACTTC,CASSPDRGYEQYF
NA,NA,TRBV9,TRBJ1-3,TGTGCCAGCAGCGTAGCCGGGGCGGGAGGAAACACCATATATTTT,CASSVAGAGGNTIYF
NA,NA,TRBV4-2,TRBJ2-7,TGTGCCAGCAGCCAAAGGGGAGAGTCCTACGAGCAGTACTTC,CASSQRGESYEQYF
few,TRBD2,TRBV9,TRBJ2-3,TGTGCCAGCAGCGAGGGGGGGACTAGCCCAGATACGCAGTATTTT,CASSEGGTSPDTQYF
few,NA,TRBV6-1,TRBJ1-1,TGTGCCAGCAGTGAAGCCCTCGAAGCTTTCTTT,CASSEALEAFF
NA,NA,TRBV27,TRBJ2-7,TGTGCCAGCAGTTTTGTCGGGGTTGGAGAGCAGTACTTC,CASSFVGVGEQYF
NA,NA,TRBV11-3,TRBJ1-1,TGTGCCAGCAGCTTCGCGGGACTGAACACTGAAGCTTTCTTT,CASSFAGLNTEAFF
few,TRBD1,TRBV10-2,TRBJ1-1,TGCGCCAGCAGGTACACAGGGGGCGTCACTGAAGCTTTCTTT,CASRYTGGVTEAFF
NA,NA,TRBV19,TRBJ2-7,TGTGCCAGTAGTTACCTAGGAGGCTCCTACGAGCAGTACTTC,CASSYLGGSYEQYF
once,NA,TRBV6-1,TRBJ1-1,TGTGCCAGCAGTCCTCAGCTGGGCACTGAAGCTTTCTTT,CASSPQLGTEAFF
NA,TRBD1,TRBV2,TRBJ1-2,TGTGCCCCGGGAGCAGGGGGCGATGGCTACACCTTC,CAPGAGGDGYTF
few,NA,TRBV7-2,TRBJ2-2,TGTGCCAGCAGCTTGGCAGAGGGTAGCGGGGAGCTGTTTTTT,CASSLAEGSGELFF
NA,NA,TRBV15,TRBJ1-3,TGTGCCACCAGCAGAGCAGGGGCTGGAAACACCATATATTTT,CATSRAGAGNTIYF
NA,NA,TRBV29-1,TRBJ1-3,TGCAGCGTTGAATTGTCGTCGATAGGAAACACCATATATTTT,CSVELSSIGNTIYF
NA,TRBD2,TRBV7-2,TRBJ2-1,TGTGCCAGCAGCTTCTTAAGCGGGGGACGTGGGGATGAGCAGTTCTTC,CASSFLSGGRGDEQFF
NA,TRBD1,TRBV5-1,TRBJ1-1,TGCGCCAGCAGTCGTCACAGGGGCCCTGAAGCTTTCTTT,CASSRHRGPEAFF
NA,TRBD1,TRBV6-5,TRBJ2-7,TGTGCCAGCAGAGCGGGACAGGGGGCCCCCTACGAGCAGTACTTC,CASRAGQGAPYEQYF
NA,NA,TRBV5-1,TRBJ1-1,TGCGCCAGCAGCTCGCAAGGTACAGCCAACACTGAAGCTTTCTTT,CASSSQGTANTEAFF
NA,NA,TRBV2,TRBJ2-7,TGTGCCAGCAGATACAGGGGGGGGTTAGACGAGCAGTACTTC,CASRYRGGLDEQYF
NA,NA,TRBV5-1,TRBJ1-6,TGCGCCAGCAGTTCCATATCGCCTTGGACTTCGGGGAATTCACCCCTCCACTTT,CASSSISPWTSGNSPLHF
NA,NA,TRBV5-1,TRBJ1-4,TGCGCCAGCAGCTTGGGCAGGGTAGGAGAAAAACTGTTTTTT,CASSLGRVGEKLFF
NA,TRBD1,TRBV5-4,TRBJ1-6,TGTGCCAGCAGCAACCAGGGGGAATGGAATTCACCCCTCCACTTT,CASSNQGEWNSPLHF
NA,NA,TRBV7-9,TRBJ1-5,TGTGCCAGCAGCTTGGGGGGAGGGCAGACCAATCAGCCCCAGCATTTT,CASSLGGGQTNQPQHF
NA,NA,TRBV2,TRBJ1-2,TGTGCCAGCTTCGTAGGACAGATTTATGGCTACACCTTC,CASFVGQIYGYTF
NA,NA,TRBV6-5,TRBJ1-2,TGTGCCAGCAGTACGACAGGTCCTAACTATGGCTACACCTTC,CASSTTGPNYGYTF
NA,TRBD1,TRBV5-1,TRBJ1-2,TGCGCCAGCAGCACACGGACAGGGAGTCTCTATGGCTACACCTTC,CASSTRTGSLYGYTF
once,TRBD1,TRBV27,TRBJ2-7,TGTGCCAGCAGTTGGGGACAGGGTTCCTACGAGCAGTACTTC,CASSWGQGSYEQYF
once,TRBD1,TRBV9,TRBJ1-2,TGTGCCAGCAGCGTTCAGACAGGGGGCTATGGCTACACCTTC,CASSVQTGGYGYTF
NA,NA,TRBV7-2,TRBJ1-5,TGTGCCAGCAGCCAAGGGACACCGTTTAGCAATCAGCCCCAGCATTTT,CASSQGTPFSNQPQHF
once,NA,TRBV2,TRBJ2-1,TGTGCCAGTTCCCGGGACTCCCTAGGGAAGAATGAGCAGTTCTTC,CASSRDSLGKNEQFF
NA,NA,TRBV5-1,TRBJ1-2,TGCGCCAGCAGCCCCAGTGGCTATGGCTACACCTTC,CASSPSGYGYTF
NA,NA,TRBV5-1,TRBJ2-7,TGCGCCAGCAGCTACTCCCACGGAAAGGGCGGCTACGAGCAGTACTTC,CASSYSHGKGGYEQYF